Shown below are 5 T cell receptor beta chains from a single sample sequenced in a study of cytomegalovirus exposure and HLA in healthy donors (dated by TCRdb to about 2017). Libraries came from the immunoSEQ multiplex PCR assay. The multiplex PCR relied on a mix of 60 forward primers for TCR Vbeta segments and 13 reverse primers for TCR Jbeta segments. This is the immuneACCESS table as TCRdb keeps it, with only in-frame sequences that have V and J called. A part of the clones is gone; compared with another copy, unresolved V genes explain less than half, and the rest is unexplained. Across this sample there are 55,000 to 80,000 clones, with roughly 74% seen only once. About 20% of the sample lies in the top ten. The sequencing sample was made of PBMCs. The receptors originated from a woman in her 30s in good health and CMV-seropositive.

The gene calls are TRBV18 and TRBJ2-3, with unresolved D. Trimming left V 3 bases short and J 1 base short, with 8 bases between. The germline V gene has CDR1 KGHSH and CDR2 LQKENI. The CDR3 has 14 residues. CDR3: CASSPASGTDTQYF. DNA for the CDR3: TGTGCCAGCTCACCCGCTAGTGGCACAGATACGCAGTATTTT. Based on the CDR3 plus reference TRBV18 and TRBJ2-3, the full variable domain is NAGVMQNPRHLVRRRGQEARLRCSPMKGHSHVYWYRQLPEEGLKFMVYLQKENIIDESGMPKERFSAEFPKEGPSILRIQQVVRGDSAAYFCASSPASGTDTQYFGPGTRLTVL.

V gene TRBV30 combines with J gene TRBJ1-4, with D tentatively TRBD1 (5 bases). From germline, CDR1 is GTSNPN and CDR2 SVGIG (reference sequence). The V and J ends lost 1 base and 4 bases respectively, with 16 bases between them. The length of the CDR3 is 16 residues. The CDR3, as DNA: TGTGCCTGGAGTGGTCGGGCAGGGCTCTTTAATGAAAAACTGTTTTTT. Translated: CAWSGRAGLFNEKLFF. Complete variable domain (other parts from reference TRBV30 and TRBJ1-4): SQTIHQWPATLVQPVGSPLSLECTVEGTSNPNLYWYRQAAGRGLQLLFYSVGIGQISSEVPQNLSASRPQDRQFILSSKKLLLSDSGFYLCAWSGRAGLFNEKLFFGSGTQLSVL.

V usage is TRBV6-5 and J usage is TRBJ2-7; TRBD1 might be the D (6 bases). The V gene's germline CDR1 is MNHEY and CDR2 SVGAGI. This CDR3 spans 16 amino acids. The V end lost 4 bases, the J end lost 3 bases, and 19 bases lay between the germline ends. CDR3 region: CASSSYSEDSLYEQYF. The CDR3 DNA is TGTGCCAGCAGTTCTTATTCAGAGGACAGCCTCTACGAGCAGTACTTC.

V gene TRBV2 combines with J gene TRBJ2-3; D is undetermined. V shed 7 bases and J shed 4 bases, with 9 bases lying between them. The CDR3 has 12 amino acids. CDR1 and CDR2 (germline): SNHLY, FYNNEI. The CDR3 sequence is CASNQSPDTQYF. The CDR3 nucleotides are TGTGCCAGCAATCAGTCCCCAGATACGCAGTATTTT. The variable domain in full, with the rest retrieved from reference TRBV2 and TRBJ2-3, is EPEVTQTPSHQVTQMGQEVILRCVPISNHLYFYWYRQILGQKVEFLVSFYNNEISEKSEIFDDQFSVERPDGSNFTLKIRSTKLEDSAMYFCASNQSPDTQYFGPGTRLTVL.

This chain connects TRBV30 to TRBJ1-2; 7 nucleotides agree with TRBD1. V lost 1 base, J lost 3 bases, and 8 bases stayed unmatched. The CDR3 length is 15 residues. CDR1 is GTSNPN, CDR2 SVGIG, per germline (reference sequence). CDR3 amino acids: CAWSALLDRDYGYTF. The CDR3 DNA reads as TGTGCCTGGAGTGCGCTCCTCGACAGGGACTATGGCTACACCTTC.